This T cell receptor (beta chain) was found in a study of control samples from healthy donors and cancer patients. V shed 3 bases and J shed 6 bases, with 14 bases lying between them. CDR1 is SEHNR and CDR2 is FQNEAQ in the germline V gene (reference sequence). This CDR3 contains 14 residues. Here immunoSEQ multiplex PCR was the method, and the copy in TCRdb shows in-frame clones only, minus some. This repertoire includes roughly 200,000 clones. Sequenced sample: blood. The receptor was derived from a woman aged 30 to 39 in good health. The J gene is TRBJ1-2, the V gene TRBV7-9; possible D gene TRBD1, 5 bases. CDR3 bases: TGTGCCAGCAGCTTCTTGGGAGGGGCCAATGGCTACACCTTC. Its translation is CASSFLGGANGYTF.